This T cell receptor beta chain comes out of a study of CD8 T cells in Susac syndrome. Trimming removed 2 bases at V and 5 bases at J, with 12 bases between. CDR1 is SNHLY and CDR2 is FYNNEI in the germline V gene. The CDR3 sequence is 15 residues long. TEMRA cells underwent FACS enrichment and CD8+ and CD4+ T cells underwent negative isolation. Findings and caveats of the study: The study acknowledged a relatively small number of individuals in its TCR sequencing and HLA analysis.

When the RNA was reverse transcribed, random hexamers were used with an input of 0.5 to 1 ug. TCR beta CDR3 was amplified by immunoSEQ covering 54 Vbeta and 13 Jbeta. Using its own MiXCR run on the immunoSEQ multiplex PCR reads, TCRdb lists one record per CDR3 protein. The sample yields under 200,000 distinct CDR3 sequences, under 95% seen once. This clonotype has just one count. Its antigen is currently unknown. This TCR came from a human donor in good health. Material for sequencing was CD4+ T cells from PBMCs. The V call is TRBV2, the J call TRBJ2-2; TRBD2 is a possible D gene (6 bases). The CDR3: CASSEKGAGTGELFF. CDR3 nucleotide sequence: TGTGCCAGCAGTGAAAAGGGTGCGGGGACCGGGGAGCTGTTTTTT.